This is a list of T cell receptor beta chains from one sample in a study of T-cell memory formation after mild COVID-19. TCRdb re-analysed the 5' RACE reads in MiXCR, keeping a single row per CDR3 protein. Of about 140,000 distinct CDR3 sequences in the sample, 14% to 15% were seen once. Material for sequencing was PBMCs or a T cell subset sorted from them (not recorded which). The origin of the receptors is an adult woman who had mild COVID-19 (a few samples of this study predate the infection). Cell type and time point are not known. The CDR3 runs from the conserved cysteine through the conserved F or W. The D gene is left open where the match is weak.

>TRBV12-3/TRBV12-4|.|TRBJ2-1
CASSPPGVPYNEQFF
>TRBV7-8|TRBD2|TRBJ2-1
CASSPSGGASNEQFF
>TRBV15|.|TRBJ2-1
CATSRQGSSYNEQFF
>TRBV11-2|.|TRBJ2-1
CASSSSGSGTGLYNEQFF
>TRBV9|.|TRBJ2-3
CASSVVSTDTQYF
>TRBV4-3|TRBD2|TRBJ2-1
CASSQDTSGTSSYNEQFF
>TRBV30|.|TRBJ2-5
CACHFGTETQYF
>TRBV25-1|.|TRBJ2-7
CASSESGGGGYEQYF
>TRBV7-8|.|TRBJ1-1
CASSSDLKSF
>TRBV7-2|.|TRBJ2-4
CASSLSQGGNIQYF
>TRBV7-6|.|TRBJ2-1
CASSLVSGGEQFF
>TRBV15|TRBD2|TRBJ2-3
CATSTDPTLAGGDTQYF
>TRBV30|.|TRBJ1-1
CAWSVLRSGEAFF
>TRBV12-3/TRBV12-4|.|TRBJ2-7
CASSSSVTYEQYF
>TRBV4-3|TRBD1|TRBJ2-1
CASSQDRVGEQFF
>TRBV7-9|TRBD2|TRBJ2-7
CASSFPREGRYEQYF
>TRBV4-1|.|TRBJ2-2
CASSQHRSRQPGELFF
>TRBV25-1|TRBD1|TRBJ1-1
CASSEQDRGRDEAFF
>TRBV9|.|TRBJ2-3
CASSVEGVAGPYF
>TRBV7-9|.|TRBJ1-4
CASSFRAATNEKLFF
>TRBV7-2|.|TRBJ2-7
CASSPMVYEQYF
>TRBV29-1|.|TRBJ2-7
CSVDHRGLEQYF
>TRBV7-9|.|TRBJ2-2
CASSALGQHNNGELFF
>TRBV20-1|TRBD2|TRBJ2-1
CSARDLAGQGPVEQFF
>TRBV4-3|TRBD1|TRBJ2-7
CASSQEFLGTGIGEQYF
>TRBV9|.|TRBJ2-1
CASSKGHYNEQFF